This T cell receptor (beta chain) was obtained from a study of blood T cell repertoires in COVID-19. For the study at large: Sample material is recorded as cDNA or gDNA derived from T cells, B-cell-depleted T cells, or PBMCs.

Germline V CDR1 and CDR2: GTSNPN, SVGIG (reference sequence). With 2 bases clipped from V and 10 bases from J, the junction kept 21 bases outside the gene matches. The CDR3 is 17 residues long. Original data processing: Amplified reference gene primers provided the basis for estimating nucleated cell counts. The method was immunoSEQ multiplex PCR; TCRdb's version includes in-frame clones alone and lacks a portion of them. For V, J and clone size, that table is used; D and trimming come from the DNA. The table has around 74,000 clones, around 90% seen once. The V gene is TRBV30, the J gene TRBJ2-3; 7 nucleotides align to TRBD2. Sequenced: peripheral blood. The receptor's source is a man aged 45-60 years with active COVID-19. As DNA, the CDR3 is TGTGCCTGGAGTCCGAGGATAGGGACGGAGGGTGGGGGGGCGCAGTATTTT. Protein: CAWSPRIGTEGGGAQYF.